The TCR beta chain described here comes from a study of shared clonotypes between healthy human individuals. Clones were read by immunoSEQ multiplex PCR, and TCRdb kept only the in-frame ones, dropping some. The sample consists of over a million clones, roughly 95% of them appearing once. The V gene end was trimmed by 3 bases and the J gene end by 4 bases; junction bases not matched to a gene: 13. The germline V gene has CDR1 LNHDA and CDR2 SQIVND (reference sequence). CDR3 length: 18 residues. Sequencing used naive CD4+ T cells sorted from blood. Subset: CD45RA+ positively selected. The TCR sequence derives from a man aged 30 to 45 in good health. The V gene is TRBV19, the J gene TRBJ2-2; 8 bases agree with TRBD1. Here the CDR3 DNA reads TGTGCCAGTAGTATTCCTCGGCAGGGGGCAGGATCCACCGGGGAGCTGTTTTTT. It encodes CASSIPRQGAGSTGELFF.